The rows below give T cell receptor beta chains drawn from one sample of a study of blood T cells in healthy people across ages. TCRdb processed the 5' RACE reads anew with MiXCR; each CDR3 protein has one entry. The sample comprises hundreds of thousands of distinct CDR3 sequences, about half of which are singletons, and under 35% rests with the top ten. Material for sequencing was blood. The receptors here all came from a woman aged 55-70 years in good health. Both conserved end residues are part of each CDR3. A D gene is named only where the DNA matches it firmly. Part of the rows lack a size; the others show once, few, many or a class for expanded clones.

>NA|few|TRBV27|TRBJ1-6
CASRFGRSSYNSPLHF
TGTGCCAGCAGGTTCGGGCGGAGCTCCTATAATTCACCCCTCCACTTT
>NA|many|TRBV5-6|TRBJ1-5
CASSPQGNNQPQHF
TGTGCCAGCTCCCCCCAAGGGAACAATCAGCCCCAGCATTTT
>NA|NA|TRBV28|TRBJ1-2
CASTLGEFYGYTF
TGTGCCAGCACCCTGGGGGAATTCTATGGCTACACCTTC
>NA|NA|TRBV4-3|TRBJ1-6
CASSQEVLGGSPLHF
TGCGCCAGCAGCCAAGAAGTGTTGGGGGGATCACCCCTCCACTTT
>NA|NA|TRBV20-1|TRBJ1-5
CSAKDGSNQPQHF
TGCAGTGCTAAGGACGGAAGCAATCAGCCCCAGCATTTT
>NA|few|TRBV9|TRBJ2-7
CASSLRADGEQYF
TGTGCCAGCAGCCTCCGGGCTGACGGCGAGCAGTACTTC
>NA|NA|TRBV7-2|TRBJ2-1
CASSFAGTGYNEQFF
TGTGCCAGCAGCTTTGCAGGGACGGGATACAATGAGCAGTTCTTC
>NA|few|TRBV6-6|TRBJ1-1
CASSSRQDTEAFF
TGTGCCAGCAGTTCCCGACAGGACACTGAAGCTTTCTTT
>TRBD2|NA|TRBV20-1|TRBJ2-1
CSARPPGLAFNEQFF
TGCAGTGCTAGACCGCCGGGACTAGCGTTCAATGAGCAGTTCTTC
>NA|NA|TRBV19|TRBJ2-1
CASTPTWNEYNEQFF
TGTGCCAGTACCCCGACGTGGAATGAGTACAATGAGCAGTTCTTC
>TRBD1|NA|TRBV10-3|TRBJ2-5
CAIRPSGTGSETQYF
TGTGCCATCAGACCCTCTGGGACAGGGTCGGAGACCCAGTACTTC
>TRBD2|NA|TRBV6-5|TRBJ2-1
CASSYSLPGLAVFRSYNEQFF
TGTGCCAGCAGTTACTCCCTACCGGGACTAGCGGTCTTCCGCTCCTACAATGAGCAGTTCTTC
>NA|many|TRBV12-3/TRBV12-4|TRBJ2-1
CASSLRSAGEQFF
TGTGCCAGCAGTTTGCGCTCGGCGGGGGAGCAGTTCTTC
>NA|NA|TRBV18|TRBJ1-2
CASSQSENYGYTF
TGTGCCAGCTCACAGTCAGAAAACTATGGCTACACCTTC
>NA|NA|TRBV18|TRBJ1-5
CASSPTGLGPQHF
TGTGCCAGCTCACCGACAGGACTTGGGCCCCAGCATTTT
>TRBD2|NA|TRBV6-5|TRBJ2-1
CASRREYDLGNEQFF
TGTGCCAGCAGGCGGGAGTATGATCTGGGCAATGAGCAGTTCTTC
>TRBD1|NA|TRBV29-1|TRBJ1-1
CSVVRDRGSTEAFF
TGCAGCGTTGTTCGGGACAGGGGTTCTACTGAAGCTTTCTTT
>NA|few|TRBV28|TRBJ2-1
CASKFPGAGINEQFF
TGTGCCAGCAAATTTCCAGGGGCTGGCATCAATGAGCAGTTCTTC
>NA|NA|TRBV6-5|TRBJ2-1
CASTAGHNEQFF
TGTGCCAGCACCGCCGGACACAATGAGCAGTTCTTC
>TRBD2|NA|TRBV27|TRBJ2-4
CASSSQAGGSREQYF
TGTGCCAGCAGTTCCCAAGCGGGAGGCTCCAGGGAGCAGTACTTC
>NA|NA|TRBV27|TRBJ2-7
CASSLLGRPDTRPYEQYF
TGTGCCAGCAGTTTATTGGGACGCCCGGACACACGTCCCTACGAGCAGTACTTC
>TRBD2|NA|TRBV7-9|TRBJ2-7
CASSPKGGGGSGVYEQYF
TGTGCCAGCAGTCCTAAGGGAGGCGGCGGGAGCGGGGTCTACGAGCAGTACTTC
>NA|NA|TRBV12-3/TRBV12-4|TRBJ2-1
CASSPPLVTNEQFF
TGTGCCAGCAGCCCTCCCCTAGTGACAAATGAGCAGTTCTTC
>NA|few|TRBV4-3|TRBJ1-2
CASSQEAGFGGYTF
TGCGCCAGCAGCCAAGAGGCAGGATTCGGAGGCTACACCTTC
>TRBD1|few|TRBV12-3/TRBV12-4|TRBJ1-6
CASTTGGSPLHF
TGTGCCAGCACAACAGGGGGTTCACCCCTCCACTTT
>NA|NA|TRBV7-2|TRBJ1-5
CANSLQGGGNQPQHF
TGTGCCAACAGCCTACAGGGAGGTGGGAATCAGCCCCAGCATTTT
>NA|NA|TRBV7-9|TRBJ2-1
CASSPWGLNEQFF
TGTGCCAGCAGCCCTTGGGGCTTGAATGAGCAGTTCTTC
>TRBD2|NA|TRBV6-1|TRBJ2-1
CASSESPTSASSYNEQFF
TGTGCCAGCAGTGAATCCCCTACTAGCGCCAGCTCCTACAATGAGCAGTTCTTC
>NA|once|TRBV20-1|TRBJ1-4
CSARVPGIGEKLFF
TGCAGTGCTAGAGTGCCGGGGATTGGCGAAAAACTGTTTTTT
>TRBD2|few|TRBV7-9|TRBJ2-5
CASSLRREAGRPRETQYF
TGTGCCAGCAGCTTACGACGGGAGGCAGGGCGACCAAGAGAGACCCAGTACTTC
>NA|once|TRBV7-3|TRBJ1-2
CASSLTGHSVYGYTF
TGTGCCAGCAGCTTAACGGGGCACAGCGTATATGGCTACACCTTC
>TRBD2|NA|TRBV6-6|TRBJ2-1
CASSYLAGRYNEQFF
TGTGCCAGCAGTTATCTAGCGGGAAGGTACAATGAGCAGTTCTTC
>NA|NA|TRBV7-2|TRBJ2-5
CASSPDWGQETQYF
TGTGCCAGCAGCCCCGACTGGGGACAAGAGACCCAGTACTTC
>NA|NA|TRBV27|TRBJ1-1
CASSLSSMNTEAFF
TGTGCCAGCAGTTTAAGCAGTATGAACACTGAAGCTTTCTTT
>TRBD2|few|TRBV5-1|TRBJ2-1
CASSLGTSGAYNEQFF
TGTGCCAGCAGCTTGGGTACTAGCGGGGCCTACAATGAGCAGTTCTTC
>TRBD1|NA|TRBV20-1|TRBJ1-6
CSARITGAPNSPLHF
TGCAGTGCTAGAATTACAGGGGCCCCGAATTCACCCCTCCACTTT
>NA|few|TRBV4-1|TRBJ1-2
CASSQGKPGNYGYTF
TGCGCCAGCAGCCAGGGGAAGCCGGGGAACTATGGCTACACCTTC
>TRBD2|few|TRBV3-1|TRBJ2-4
CASSQWTSGRRQYF
TGTGCCAGCAGCCAATGGACTAGCGGGAGGAGGCAGTACTTC
>NA|NA|TRBV7-3|TRBJ2-1
CASSLMGVSSYNEQFF
TGTGCCAGCAGCTTAATGGGGGTTAGCTCCTACAATGAGCAGTTCTTC
>TRBD2|NA|TRBV7-2|TRBJ2-3
CASSSSGMVDTQYF
TGTGCCAGCAGCTCCAGCGGGATGGTAGATACGCAGTATTTT
>TRBD2|NA|TRBV5-1|TRBJ2-2
CASTPGGLGDTGELFF
TGCGCCAGCACCCCTGGAGGACTAGGAGACACCGGGGAGCTGTTTTTT
>NA|NA|TRBV27|TRBJ2-5
CASSLTLGGETQYF
TGTGCCAGCAGTTTAACGTTGGGAGGAGAGACCCAGTACTTC
>NA|NA|TRBV28|TRBJ1-2
CASTEEALLGGYTF
TGTGCCAGCACCGAGGAGGCCCTACTGGGTGGCTACACCTTC
>NA|NA|TRBV6-2/TRBV6-3|TRBJ2-7
CASRRRGSSYNEQYF
TGTGCCAGCAGGCGCAGGGGAAGCTCCTACAATGAGCAGTACTTC
>NA|few|TRBV7-2|TRBJ2-7
CASSPNLGQSYEQYF
TGTGCCAGCAGCCCCAACCTAGGGCAGTCCTACGAGCAGTACTTC
>NA|NA|TRBV7-2|TRBJ2-3
CASSSGLSTDTQYF
TGTGCCAGCAGCTCGGGCCTTAGCACAGATACGCAGTATTTT
>NA|few|TRBV5-1|TRBJ2-5
CASSFGPLQETQYF
TGTGCCAGCAGTTTTGGTCCACTCCAAGAGACCCAGTACTTC
>NA|few|TRBV2|TRBJ1-6
CASTWQGLYSPLHF
TGTGCCAGCACATGGCAGGGGCTGTATTCACCCCTCCACTTT
>TRBD1|few|TRBV29-1|TRBJ1-1
CSVVQGGTEAFF
TGCAGCGTAGTGCAGGGGGGAACTGAAGCTTTCTTT
>TRBD2|NA|TRBV5-6|TRBJ2-5
CASSFRTSGRSQQETQYF
TGTGCCAGCAGCTTCCGGACTAGCGGGAGGTCTCAACAAGAGACCCAGTACTTC
>NA|NA|TRBV6-5|TRBJ1-4
CAVGWEVGRLFF
TGTGCCGTAGGTTGGGAGGTAGGGAGACTGTTTTTT
>NA|few|TRBV27|TRBJ2-7
CASSLNGNSYEQYF
TGTGCCAGCAGTTTAAACGGGAACTCCTACGAGCAGTACTTC
>TRBD1|NA|TRBV29-1|TRBJ2-1
CGVDESRGNERFF
TGCGGCGTTGACGAGAGCAGGGGGAATGAGCGGTTCTTC
>TRBD1|few|TRBV7-2|TRBJ2-3
CASSLRGLSTDTQYF
TGTGCCAGCAGCCTCAGGGGGCTCAGCACAGATACGCAGTATTTT
>NA|NA|TRBV6-2/TRBV6-3|TRBJ2-4
CASTTGSGANIQYF
TGTGCCAGCACAACAGGGTCTGGGGCAAACATTCAGTACTTC
>NA|NA|TRBV13|TRBJ1-2
CASSFLENYGYTF
TGTGCCAGCAGCTTCTTGGAAAACTATGGCTACACCTTC
>TRBD1|NA|TRBV18|TRBJ2-7
CASSRVQGDRLPEQYF
TGTGCCAGCTCACGGGTTCAAGGGGACAGGCTCCCCGAGCAGTACTTC